The 25 T cell receptor beta chains given below trace back to one sample, sequenced in a study of post-analysis software for immune sequencing data. What these receptors recognize is not known. Unique molecular identifiers featured in each of the TCR beta cDNA libraries. TCRdb re-called the PCR reads through MiXCR, storing one row per CDR3 protein. Of some 690,000 distinct CDR3 sequences listed, just under 30% are singletons. The study's findings and limits: Comparison of patients with controls showed roughly five TRBV segments more frequent in patients, TRBV5-6, TRBV5-1 and TRBV20-1 among them.

Sequencing was carried out using blood. Every receptor here comes from a girl between 5 and 17 years old with multiple sclerosis.

The chain couples TRBV9 to TRBJ1-1; D is ambiguous. This CDR3 has 13 amino acids. Germline CDR1 is SGDLS and CDR2 is YYNGEE. V was pared by 3 bases and J by 5 bases, with 11 bases between. CDR3 protein: CASSADLRTEAFF. The CDR3 bases are TGTGCCAGCAGCGCGGACCTGAGGACTGAAGCTTTCTTT.

This clonotype was seen only a few times. This chain connects TRBV7-9 to TRBJ2-5; 7 bases map to TRBD1. Germline values: CDR1 SEHNR, CDR2 FQNEAQ (reference sequence). The CDR3 contains 15 residues. V lost 5 bases, J lost 0 bases, and 6 bases stayed unmatched. The CDR3 bases are TGTGCCAGCAGCAGACAGGGCCCACACCAAGAGACCCAGTACTTC. Amino acids: CASSRQGPHQETQYF.

The CDR3 DNA reads TGTGCCAGCAGTTCAGCGGGAGGCACCGGGGAGCTGTTTTTT. It encodes CASSSAGGTGELFF. The chain links TRBV6-2 or TRBV6-3 to TRBJ2-2, with 9 bases lining up with TRBD2. This CDR3 spans 14 amino acids. Germline CDR1 reads MNHEY; CDR2 reads SVGEGT. V was pared by 4 bases and J by 4 bases, with 1 base of the junction left unmatched.

The chain employs TRBV5-1 and TRBJ1-1, with 8 nucleotides matching TRBD1. The CDR3 contains 14 residues. Germline CDR1 is SGHRS and CDR2 is YFSETQ. Trimming took 4 bases from V and 5 from J; bases not matched to a gene: 7. CDR3 coding DNA: TGCGCCAGCAGCCACGGACAGGGTGAGACTGAAGCTTTCTTT. This codes for CASSHGQGETEAFF.

This clonotype has more than one count but fewer than ten. The gene calls are TRBV27 and TRBJ1-1; D is perhaps TRBD1 (6 bases). From germline, CDR1 is MNHEY and CDR2 SMNVEV (reference sequence). The CDR3 extends over 18 amino acids. The V gene lost 5 bases and the J gene lost 1 base, with 23 bases spanning the gap. The CDR3 coding sequence is TGTGCCAGCAGTCCCAGCAGGGGAATCGCTCGTCCGAACACTGAAGCTTTCTTT. Amino acid sequence: CASSPSRGIARPNTEAFF.

This CDR3 is CASSFNGNNEQFF. For the CDR3, the DNA is TGTGCCAGCAGTTTTAACGGGAACAATGAGCAGTTCTTC. The gene calls are TRBV12-3 or TRBV12-4 and TRBJ2-1, with a tentative D call TRBD2 (5 bases). The ends were cut back, 3 bases at V and 5 bases at J, with 8 bases in the middle. This CDR3 region has 13 residues.

The rearrangement joins TRBV9 to TRBJ2-1; the D gene is possibly TRBD2 (6 bases). The CDR3 has 18 amino acids. Trimming shortened V by 3 bases and J by 6 bases, and 25 bases separated the two germline ends. Germline CDR1 is SGDLS and CDR2 is YYNGEE. CDR3 amino acids: CASSGYSEGLGLANEQFF. CDR3 DNA: TGTGCCAGCAGCGGCTACAGCGAGGGACTGGGCCTTGCCAATGAGCAGTTCTTC. The whole variable domain, remainder taken from reference TRBV9 and TRBJ2-1, is DSGVTQTPKHLITATGQRVTLRCSPRSGDLSVYWYQQSLDQGLQFLIQYYNGEERAKGNILERFSAQQFPDLHSELNLSSLELGDSALYFCASSGYSEGLGLANEQFFGPGTRLTVL.

The chain employs TRBV11-2 and TRBJ2-5; D may be TRBD1 (6 bases). The CDR3 contains 16 residues. V was cut by 3 bases and J by 3 bases, with 17 bases left in between. Germline V gene sequence: CDR1 SGHAT, CDR2 FQNNGV. The CDR3 DNA reads as TGTGCCAGCAGCTTGTTCGGGGAAGGGGGTAAAGAGACCCAGTACTTC. The encoded protein is CASSLFGEGGKETQYF.

The chain combines TRBV11-2 with TRBJ2-1; 9 bases line up with TRBD2. With V trimmed by 4 bases and J by 2 bases, 27 bases remained unmatched. CDR1 is SGHAT, CDR2 FQNNGV, per germline. The CDR3 spans 23 residues. The CDR3 loop is CASSSGRLPPLAGRQGAYNEQFF. The CDR3 region has the DNA TGTGCCAGCAGCTCAGGAAGACTCCCGCCCCTAGCGGGAAGGCAAGGGGCCTACAATGAGCAGTTCTTC.

On this clonotype: The junction and the germline gene differ at one end; a read error may be behind it. The chain recombines TRBV15 with TRBJ1-4; D gene ambiguous. CDR1 and CDR2 from the germline V gene are LNHNV and YYDKDF (reference sequence). The CDR3 has 15 residues. The CDR3 loop is CTTSRDNRLGEKLFF. CDR3 DNA sequence: TGTACCACCAGCAGAGATAATCGGCTGGGAGAAAAACTGTTTTTT. The full variable domain, with the rest looked up from reference TRBV15 and TRBJ1-4, is DAMVIQNPRYQVTQFGKPVTLSCSQTLNHNVMYWYQQKSSQAPKLLFHYYDKDFNNEADTPDNFQSRRPNTSFCFLDIRSPGLGDTAMYLCTTSRDNRLGEKLFFGSGTQLSVL.

This clonotype has at least ten counts. The chain has TRBV5-6 and TRBJ2-3; D might be TRBD1 or TRBD2, each matching 5 bases. CDR3 length equals 15 residues. CDR1 and CDR2 (germline): SGHDT, YYEEEE. V lost 7 bases and J lost 0, with 15 bases in between. The CDR3 loop is CASALFWGSTDTQYF. The CDR3 region has the DNA TGTGCCAGCGCCCTCTTTTGGGGGAGCACAGATACGCAGTATTTT. The full variable domain, with the rest looked up from reference TRBV5-6 and TRBJ2-3, is DAGVTQSPTHLIKTRGQQVTLRCSPKSGHDTVSWYQQALGQGPQFIFQYYEEEERQRGNFPDRFSGHQFPNYSSELNVNALLLGDSALYLCASALFWGSTDTQYFGPGTRLTVL.

This chain links TRBV7-2 with TRBJ2-1, with TRBD1 matching over 9 bases. J was trimmed by 2 bases and V by 6 bases; bases with no gene match: 5. Germline V lookup: CDR1 SGHTA, CDR2 FQGNSA. CDR3 length: 15 amino acids. This chain's CDR3 is CASRLDRGAYNEQFF. CDR3 nucleotides: TGTGCCAGCAGGCTAGACAGGGGGGCCTACAATGAGCAGTTCTTC.

The gene calls are TRBV6-5 and TRBJ2-5, with 8 nucleotides matching TRBD2. Trimming cost V 4 bases and J 5 bases; bases outside gene matches: 12. The CDR3 runs 16 residues. CDR1 MNHEY and CDR2 SVGAGI come from the germline V gene. The CDR3 region has the DNA TGTGCCAGCAGTTCCCTTCTGGAGGGGACTAGGGAGACCCAGTACTTC. Amino acid sequence: CASSSLLEGTRETQYF.

About this clonotype itself: This likely came from a read error, as a far larger clone is one base away. The chain links TRBV12-3 or TRBV12-4 to TRBJ2-3; 8 nucleotides agree with TRBD1. The CDR3 spans 14 residues. CDR3 in amino acids: CASSPGQGTDTEYF. The CDR3 bases are TGTGCCAGCAGTCCTGGACAGGGTACAGATACGGAGTATTTT.

The count of this clonotype is one. In DNA form, the CDR3 reads TGTGCCAGCAGCCTCACCCCCATGGGAGGGGGACTAGGCAAAAACATTCAGTACTTC. This translates into CASSLTPMGGGLGKNIQYF. The chain links TRBV7-9 to TRBJ2-4, with 8 bases matching TRBD2. V dropped 5 bases and J dropped 3; count of bases not matched to a gene: 18. This CDR3 has 19 amino acids. Germline CDR1 and CDR2: SEHNR and FQNEAQ (reference sequence).

There are a few counts of this clonotype. The J gene is TRBJ2-3, the V gene TRBV5-6; 7 bases map to TRBD2. Germline values: CDR1 SGHDT, CDR2 YYEEEE. Trimming removed 2 bases from V and 0 bases from J; junction bases left unmatched: 6. There are 16 residues in the CDR3. The DNA of the CDR3 is TGTGCCAGCAGCTTCCCTAGCGGATCTAGCACAGATACGCAGTATTTT. Translation: CASSFPSGSSTDTQYF.

This clonotype came up a few times. The V gene is TRBV29-1, the J gene TRBJ2-1, with a tentative D call TRBD2 (6 bases). The V gene lost 7 bases and the J gene lost 3 bases, with 7 bases spanning the gap. CDR3 length equals 11 residues. Germline CDR1 and CDR2: SQVTM and ANQGSEA. The CDR3 spells CSADYYNEQFF. CDR3 bases: TGCAGCGCGGACTACTACAATGAGCAGTTCTTC.

Only a few counts were recorded for this clonotype. The J gene is TRBJ2-7, the V gene TRBV4-1; D remains unclear. CDR3 size: 14 residues. Germline CDR1 is MGHRA and CDR2 is YSYEKL. V was trimmed by 5 bases and J by 2 bases, leaving 13 bases between them. The CDR3 sequence: CASSYQTLAYEQYF. In nucleotides, the CDR3 is TGCGCCAGCAGCTACCAAACCTTGGCCTACGAGCAGTACTTC.

This clonotype was detected a few times. This chain connects TRBV3-1 to TRBJ2-1; D possibly corresponds to TRBD1 (5 bases). Trimming left V 3 bases short and J 3 bases short, with 15 bases between. The length of the CDR3 is 16 residues. Germline assignment: CDR1 LGHDT and CDR2 YNNKEL (reference sequence). The CDR3 region has the DNA TGTGCCAGCAGCCAGGTCCTAAGGGGCTTCTACAATGAGCAGTTCTTC. Translation gives CASSQVLRGFYNEQFF.

This chain links TRBV5-1 with TRBJ2-1; 7 bases align to TRBD1. The ends lost 0 bases at V and 8 bases at J; junction bases unmatched: 5. The CDR3 is made up of 14 amino acids. The germline CDR1 and CDR2 sequences are SGHRS and YFSETQ. CDR3 sequence reads: CASSLAGGRHEQFF. The CDR3 DNA sequence: TGCGCCAGCAGCTTGGCAGGGGGACGGCATGAGCAGTTCTTC.

The genes are TRBV6-6 and TRBJ2-5; D not resolved. V shed 2 bases and J shed 3 bases, with 4 bases lying between them. The germline V gene encodes CDR1 MNHNY and CDR2 SVGAGI (reference sequence). The CDR3 totals 12 residues. CDR3: CASSYRKETQYF. In nucleotides, the CDR3 is TGTGCCAGCAGTTACCGGAAAGAGACCCAGTACTTC.

This chain connects TRBV7-2 to TRBJ2-7, with 8 bases identical to TRBD1. Germline CDR1 is SGHTA and CDR2 is FQGNSA. This CDR3 spans 14 amino acids. The V and J ends lost 5 bases and 5 bases, in that order; junction bases with no gene match: 8. CDR3 in amino acids: CASSTTTGVNEQYF. The CDR3 bases are TGTGCCAGCAGCACTACGACAGGGGTCAACGAGCAGTACTTC. Complete variable domain (other parts from reference TRBV7-2 and TRBJ2-7): GAGVSQSPSNKVTEKGKDVELRCDPISGHTALYWYRQSLGQGLEFLIYFQGNSAPDKSGLPSDRFSAERTGGSVSTLTIQRTQQEDSAVYLCASSTTTGVNEQYFGPGTRLTVT.

This chain connects TRBV6-5 to TRBJ2-7; 8 positions match TRBD1. The germline V gene encodes CDR1 MNHEY and CDR2 SVGAGI. There are 15 residues in the CDR3. V lost 4 bases, J lost 3 bases, and 8 bases stayed unmatched. The CDR3 coding sequence is TGTGCCAGCAGTTCCCGGACAGGGACGAGCTACGAGCAGTACTTC. Its protein is CASSSRTGTSYEQYF.

This clonotype occurred a few times. This chain uses TRBV3-1 with TRBJ1-1; D remains ambiguous. Germline values: CDR1 LGHDT, CDR2 YNNKEL (reference sequence). Deletions cut 0 bases from V and 4 bases from J, with 12 bases between. The CDR3 spans 15 residues. CDR3: CASSQDRILGTEAFF. The CDR3 region has the DNA TGTGCCAGCAGCCAAGACAGGATTTTAGGCACTGAAGCTTTCTTT.

The chain recombines TRBV29-1 with TRBJ2-5; 9 bases are shared with TRBD1. CDR3 length equals 15 residues. CDR1 and CDR2 (germline): SQVTM, ANQGSEA. V gave up 6 bases and J gave up 4 bases; unmatched junction bases: 12. The CDR3 here is CSVLTGQGFGETQYF. Written as DNA, the CDR3 is TGCAGCGTCCTGACGGGACAGGGTTTTGGAGAGACCCAGTACTTC.